This TCR beta chain was profiled in a study of blood T cell repertoires in COVID-19. Germline CDR1 and CDR2: SGHRS and YFSETQ. V lost 0 bases to trimming and J lost 6 bases, with 21 bases between them. The CDR3 sequence is 17 residues long. Sequenced by immunoSEQ multiplex PCR; TCRdb stores in-frame clones only, minus some. The top ten hold 8.8% of the sample, which has fewer than 150,000 clones, around 80% seen once. The chain carries TRBV5-1 and TRBJ1-1; D perhaps matches TRBD1 (5 bases). Sequencing was done on a sample of peripheral blood. This sequence originates from a woman of 80 years or more in a cohort sampled during active or convalescent COVID-19. As DNA, the CDR3 is TGCGCCAGCAGCTTGGAATGGTTGGCGCAGGGAGGGGCTGAAGCTTTCTTT. Amino acid sequence: CASSLEWLAQGGAEAFF.